Presented here are 20 T cell receptor beta chains from one specimen sequenced in a study of blood T cell repertoires in COVID-19. Sequenced by immunoSEQ multiplex PCR; TCRdb stores in-frame clones only, minus some. This table holds just over 300,000 clones, under 90% found once. Specimen: peripheral blood. The receptors were sampled from a woman younger than 45 with COVID-19, enrolled during active disease.

This clone has more than one count but fewer than ten. V usage is TRBV7-2 and J usage is TRBJ1-2; TRBD1 matches at 8 bases. Looked up from germline, CDR1 is SGHTA and CDR2 is FQGNSA. The junction had 12 bases not matched to a gene; V was cut back by 8 bases and J by 7 bases. This CDR3 is built from 14 residues. In nucleotides, the CDR3 is TGTGCCAGCGAGCCAACAGGGGGGGCGCGTGGCTACACCTTC. Amino acid sequence: CASEPTGGARGYTF.

The V call is TRBV14, the J call TRBJ2-1; 10 nucleotides match TRBD2. CDR3 length equals 16 residues. Trimming removed 3 bases from V and 5 bases from J; junction bases left unmatched: 7. Looked up from germline, CDR1 is SGHDN and CDR2 is FVKESK. The CDR3 region is CASSHWPLAGNNEQFF. The CDR3 DNA reads as TGTGCCAGCAGCCACTGGCCACTAGCGGGGAACAATGAGCAGTTCTTC.

The chain employs TRBV2 and TRBJ2-7; 7 positions match TRBD1. The CDR3 length is 16 residues. After removal of 2 bases from V and 2 bases from J, the junction contained 9 bases not matched to a gene. Germline CDR1 SNHLY, CDR2 FYNNEI. The CDR3 DNA sequence: TGTGCCAGCAGTGAACACTCGGGACAGAGGACCTACGAGCAGTACTTC. This gives the protein CASSEHSGQRTYEQYF. Based on the CDR3 plus reference TRBV2 and TRBJ2-7, the full variable domain is EPEVTQTPSHQVTQMGQEVILRCVPISNHLYFYWYRQILGQKVEFLVSFYNNEISEKSEIFDDQFSVERPDGSNFTLKIRSTKLEDSAMYFCASSEHSGQRTYEQYFGPGTRLTVT.

J is TRBJ2-1 and V is TRBV10-3; D is unresolved. Trimming took 0 bases from V and 4 from J, leaving 13 bases between them. The CDR3 length is 16 residues. Germline assignment: CDR1 ENHRY and CDR2 SYGVKD. CDR3 coding DNA: TGTGCCATCAGTGAGTCCGGCGGAACCCATTACAATGAGCAGTTCTTC. It specifies CAISESGGTHYNEQFF.

The chain uses TRBV27 and TRBJ1-6; D is undetermined. Per the germline V gene, CDR1 is MNHEY and CDR2 is SMNVEV (reference sequence). This CDR3 comprises 12 residues. Trimming shortened V by 3 bases and J by 9 bases, and 6 bases separated the two germline ends. The CDR3 DNA is TGTGCCAGCAGTTTCCGGGGTTCACCCCTCCACTTT. Encoded protein: CASSFRGSPLHF.

The V and J genes are TRBV10-3 and TRBJ2-7, with D unclear. This CDR3 is built from 12 residues. Germline CDR1 and CDR2: ENHRY and SYGVKD. Trimming pared 2 bases from V and 4 bases from J, leaving 6 bases between. The DNA for the CDR3 is TGTGCCATCAGTGAGCGTTCTTACGAGCAGTACTTC. Protein product: CAISERSYEQYF.

V usage is TRBV4-1 and J usage is TRBJ1-2, with TRBD1 as a possible D gene (6 bases). Germline lookup yields CDR1 MGHRA and CDR2 YSYEKL. V gave up 4 bases and J gave up 6 bases, with 15 bases separating them. The CDR3 has 14 residues. The CDR3 region has the DNA TGCGCCAGCAGCCGTACCCAGGGGTCCGATGGCTACACCTTC. Translation: CASSRTQGSDGYTF.

This clone appeared a single time. This sequence joins TRBV2 and TRBJ2-7, with 8 bases lining up with TRBD2. Germline CDR1 reads SNHLY; CDR2 reads FYNNEI. V was pared by 4 bases and J by 1 base, with 12 bases of the junction left unmatched. The CDR3 runs to 17 residues. CDR3 sequence reads: CASSVALPGGTSYEQYF. The CDR3 DNA follows: TGTGCCAGCAGTGTGGCCCTGCCGGGAGGGACGTCCTACGAGCAGTACTTC.

V is TRBV6-5 and J is TRBJ1-1, with D possibly matching TRBD1 (5 bases). Trimming left V 3 bases short and J 3 bases short, with 11 bases between. In germline, CDR1 is MNHEY, CDR2 SVGAGI. The CDR3 runs 14 residues. The chain's CDR3 is CASSYQGGDTEAFF. The CDR3 nucleotides are TGTGCCAGCAGTTATCAGGGTGGAGACACTGAAGCTTTCTTT.

This clone appeared once. The chain is built from TRBV30 and TRBJ2-3, with TRBD2 as a possible D gene (6 bases). V lost 3 bases and J 2 bases, leaving 15 bases between the germline ends. The CDR3 totals 15 residues. From germline, CDR1 is GTSNPN and CDR2 SVGIG (reference sequence). CDR3 sequence reads: CAWRGVAGYTDTQYF. The CDR3 DNA follows: TGTGCCTGGAGGGGGGTGGCGGGGTACACAGATACGCAGTATTTT.

The chain combines TRBV2 with TRBJ1-2, with D perhaps TRBD1 (5 bases). The CDR3 is 12 residues long. Germline V CDR1 and CDR2: SNHLY, FYNNEI. V shed 9 bases and J shed 3 bases, with 11 bases lying between them. The CDR3, as DNA: TGTGCCAGGAGAGACAGAGACTATGGCTACACCTTC. Translation gives CARRDRDYGYTF. Full variable domain (outside the CDR3, taken from reference TRBV2 and TRBJ1-2): EPEVTQTPSHQVTQMGQEVILRCVPISNHLYFYWYRQILGQKVEFLVSFYNNEISEKSEIFDDQFSVERPDGSNFTLKIRSTKLEDSAMYFCARRDRDYGYTFGSGTRLTVV.

This clone was counted between two and nine times. The chain carries TRBV4-2 and TRBJ2-5; 8 bases are a match to TRBD1. V shed 0 bases, J shed 4 bases, and the junction held 10 bases outside the gene matches. This CDR3 has 17 residues. Germline V gives CDR1 LGHNA, CDR2 YNFKEQ. CDR3 DNA sequence: TGTGCCAGCAGCCAAGAAAGACGGCAGGGGGCTGTAGAGACCCAGTACTTC. Its protein is CASSQERRQGAVETQYF.

J is TRBJ2-3 and V is TRBV5-3, with D perhaps matching TRBD1 (6 bases). TRBV5-3 falls under the ORF class, with uncertain function. V was clipped by 2 bases and J by 2 bases, with 9 bases between them. The CDR3 is 14 residues long. For the CDR3, the DNA is TGTGCCAGAAGCTTACTGGGGGCCACAGATACGCAGTATTTT. Translating it yields CARSLLGATDTQYF.

This clone was picked up one time. CDR3 amino acids: CASSLRGLAVVETQYF. As DNA, the CDR3 is TGTGCCAGCAGCCTAAGGGGACTAGCGGTGGTAGAGACCCAGTACTTC. J is TRBJ2-5 and V is TRBV11-1, with 11 bases that match TRBD2. The V segment lost 5 bases and the J segment 4 bases; nucleotides outside the gene matches: 9. This CDR3 region has 16 residues. CDR1 and CDR2 from the germline V gene are SGHAT and FQDESV (reference sequence). Variable domain in full (rest from reference TRBV11-1 and TRBJ2-5): EAEVAQSPRYKITEKSQAVAFWCDPISGHATLYWYRQILGQGPELLVQFQDESVVDDSQLPKDRFSAERLKGVDSTLKIQPAELGDSAMYLCASSLRGLAVVETQYFGPGTRLLVL.

The chain couples TRBV30 to TRBJ1-6; 9 positions match TRBD1. This CDR3 has 15 amino acids. The germline CDR1 and CDR2 sequences are GTSNPN and SVGIG (reference sequence). The V segment lost 0 bases and the J segment 7 bases; nucleotides outside the gene matches: 4. CDR3 region: CAWSVLDRGNSPLHF. The CDR3 nucleotides read TGTGCCTGGAGTGTTTTGGACAGGGGAAATTCACCCCTCCACTTT.

The chain joins TRBV7-9 to TRBJ1-1; D gene ambiguous. CDR1 and CDR2 (germline): SEHNR, FQNEAQ (reference sequence). This CDR3 spans 18 amino acids. V dropped 2 bases and J dropped 1 base, with 20 bases sitting between them. The CDR3 coding sequence is TGTGCCAGCAGCTTATATTTTCTGGGCAAACTCAAGAACACTGAAGCTTTCTTT. It yields the protein CASSLYFLGKLKNTEAFF.

The CDR3: CASSLEQPDTQYF. DNA for the CDR3: TGCGCCAGCAGCTTGGAACAGCCAGATACGCAGTATTTT. This chain links TRBV5-1 with TRBJ2-3; D not certain. V gave up 0 bases and J gave up 4 bases, with 6 bases separating them. The CDR3 loop spans 13 amino acids. Germline assignment: CDR1 SGHRS and CDR2 YFSETQ.

The rearrangement links TRBV19 to TRBJ1-6; D is uncertain. V shed 1 base and J shed 6 bases, with 10 bases lying between them. CDR1 and CDR2 from the germline V gene are LNHDA and SQIVND (reference sequence). CDR3 length: 15 residues. In DNA form, the CDR3 reads TGTGCCAGTAGTATAGGGCGGGGTGTTAATTCACCCCTCCACTTT. Translated, it gives CASSIGRGVNSPLHF. Looking up the rest from reference TRBV19 and TRBJ1-6 gives the full variable domain: DGGITQSPKYLFRKEGQNVTLSCEQNLNHDAMYWYRQDPGQGLRLIYYSQIVNDFQKGDIAEGYSVSREKKESFPLTVTSAQKNPTAFYLCASSIGRGVNSPLHFGNGTRLTVT.

V usage is TRBV6-5 and J usage is TRBJ1-2, with D possibly being TRBD1 (5 bases). Germline V gene data show CDR1 as MNHEY and CDR2 as SVGAGI. Between the trimmed V and J ends, which lost 6 bases and 2 bases, there was a span of 16 bases. The CDR3 is 15 residues long. CDR3 DNA sequence: TGTGCCAGCAGGGCCTACAGGTACTCCAACTATGGCTACACCTTC. This encodes CASRAYRYSNYGYTF.

The chain carries TRBV4-1 and TRBJ1-6; no clear D gene. The CDR3 is 16 residues long. Germline V gene data show CDR1 as MGHRA and CDR2 as YSYEKL. V lost 3 bases to trimming and J lost 0 bases, with 9 bases between them. The CDR3 DNA follows: TGCGCCAGCAGCCACCCAGCGAGCTCCTATAATTCACCCCTCCACTTT. Translated: CASSHPASSYNSPLHF.